This passage covers 31 T cell receptor beta chains from one sample sequenced in a study of shared clonotypes between healthy human individuals. Data came from immunoSEQ multiplex PCR; TCRdb stores just in-frame clones and leaves some out. The table includes 1,400,000 or so clones, less than 99% detected once. Sequences were obtained from naive CD4+ T cells sorted from blood. Noted subset: CD45RA+ positively selected. The receptors originated from a man aged 25 to 40 in good health.

Turning to this clone: Other nucleotide sequences from this sample produce the same CDR3. V is TRBV14 and J is TRBJ2-7; D possibly corresponds to TRBD2 (6 bases). The V end was cut by 3 bases, the J end by 2 bases, with 8 bases between. The CDR3 consists of 13 residues. Germline V gene data show CDR1 as SGHDN and CDR2 as FVKESK. Here the CDR3 DNA reads TGTGCCAGCAGCCAGGGACTCGCCTACGAGCAGTACTTC. Residues: CASSQGLAYEQYF. The variable domain in full, with the rest retrieved from reference TRBV14 and TRBJ2-7, is EAGVTQFPSHSVIEKGQTVTLRCDPISGHDNLYWYRRVMGKEIKFLLHFVKESKQDESGMPNNRFLAERTGGTYSTLKVQPAELEDSGVYFCASSQGLAYEQYFGPGTRLTVT.

The chain recombines TRBV19 with TRBJ1-5; tentatively, D is TRBD1 (6 bases). Per germline, CDR1 LNHDA and CDR2 SQIVND (reference sequence). The germline V and J ends were trimmed by 5 bases and 4 bases, with 9 bases remaining between them. The CDR3 length is 13 residues. This CDR3 reads CASSLRGNQPQHF. In DNA, the CDR3 is TGTGCCAGTAGTCTTAGGGGGAATCAGCCCCAGCATTTT.

For the CDR3, the DNA is TGTGCCAGTAGTACGGGGGGACTAGCGGGATTTCTCGAGCAGTACTTC. This gives the protein CASSTGGLAGFLEQYF. The V gene is TRBV19, the J gene TRBJ2-7; 13 bases are shared with TRBD2. Per germline, CDR1 LNHDA and CDR2 SQIVND (reference sequence). This CDR3 comprises 16 residues. The V gene end was trimmed by 4 bases and the J gene end by 6 bases; junction bases not matched to a gene: 9. Variable domain in full (rest from reference TRBV19 and TRBJ2-7): DGGITQSPKYLFRKEGQNVTLSCEQNLNHDAMYWYRQDPGQGLRLIYYSQIVNDFQKGDIAEGYSVSREKKESFPLTVTSAQKNPTAFYLCASSTGGLAGFLEQYFGPGTRLTVT.

Points on this clone: Additional DNA sequences in this sample encode the identical CDR3. This sequence joins TRBV5-1 and TRBJ2-1; D unresolved. Deletions cut 1 base from V and 0 bases from J, with 8 bases between. The germline V gene encodes CDR1 SGHRS and CDR2 YFSETQ. CDR3 length: 15 amino acids. Here the CDR3 DNA reads TGCGCCAGCAGCTTGTCCAGCAGCTCCTACAATGAGCAGTTCTTC. This encodes CASSLSSSSYNEQFF.

The chain recombines TRBV2 with TRBJ2-1; unclear D gene. The CDR3 extends over 13 amino acids. V was shortened by 8 bases and J by 0 bases, with 8 bases between the two germline ends. Germline V gene sequence: CDR1 SNHLY, CDR2 FYNNEI. The CDR3 bases are TGTGCCAGCGGACGGAACTCCTACAATGAGCAGTTCTTC. Encoded protein: CASGRNSYNEQFF.

V and J are TRBV6-4 and TRBJ2-1, with TRBD1 identical over 7 bases. J gave up 7 bases and V 6 bases, and 12 bases lay outside the gene matches. CDR3 size: 15 residues. Germline lookup yields CDR1 MRHNA and CDR2 SNTAGT. The CDR3 loop reads CASSSDSPRGNEQFF. DNA of the CDR3: TGTGCCAGCAGCTCGGATAGCCCCAGGGGGAATGAGCAGTTCTTC.

The rearrangement uses TRBV7-3 and TRBJ1-1; D might be TRBD1 (6 bases). Per germline, CDR1 SGHTA and CDR2 FQGTGA. Trimming pared 5 bases from V and 5 bases from J, leaving 21 bases between. CDR3 size: 16 residues. CDR3 protein: CASSPLMGQGRTEAFF. CDR3 sequence (DNA): TGTGCCAGCAGCCCGTTAATGGGGCAGGGGCGGACTGAAGCTTTCTTT.

This clone was seen just once. The J gene is TRBJ1-2, the V gene TRBV11-2; no reliable D call. V dropped 4 bases and J dropped 6 bases, with 12 bases sitting between them. This CDR3 is built from 13 residues. Per germline, CDR1 SGHAT and CDR2 FQNNGV. The CDR3 loop reads CASSSLEGNGYTF. CDR3 coding DNA: TGTGCCAGCAGCTCCCTCGAAGGAAATGGCTACACCTTC.

The rearrangement uses TRBV12-5 and TRBJ2-1; D is undetermined. V lost 3 bases to trimming and J lost 4 bases, with 16 bases between them. The CDR3 contains 16 residues. Germline values: CDR1 LGHNT, CDR2 FRNRAP. Here the CDR3 DNA reads TGTGCTAGTGGTTTCTGGTTGAGTACGGGTTACAATGAGCAGTTCTTC. It translates to CASGFWLSTGYNEQFF.

The genes are TRBV29-1 and TRBJ1-2; TRBD1 matches 9 bases. CDR1 SQVTM and CDR2 ANQGSEA come from the germline V gene. V trimming: 2 bases; J trimming: 4 bases; junction bases outside the gene matches: 11. This CDR3 comprises 16 residues. CDR3 loop: CSVERGGQGTFYGYTF. The CDR3 region has the DNA TGCAGCGTTGAACGTGGGGGACAGGGAACTTTCTATGGCTACACCTTC.

This sequence joins TRBV7-2 and TRBJ1-1; D is unresolved. This CDR3 has 12 residues. Germline CDR1 is SGHTA and CDR2 is FQGNSA. The V end was cut by 0 bases, the J end by 9 bases, with 8 bases between. CDR3 nucleotides: TGTGCCAGCAGCTTAGCGGAGAGGAAAGCTTTCTTT. It codes for CASSLAERKAFF.

The rearrangement uses TRBV6-5 and TRBJ2-1; TRBD1 is a possible D gene (5 bases). The CDR3 is 14 residues long. V shed 2 bases and J shed 9 bases, with 14 bases lying between them. Germline CDR1 is MNHEY and CDR2 is SVGAGI. CDR3 sequence reads: CASSYAGRYGEQFF. Here the CDR3 DNA reads TGTGCCAGCAGTTACGCAGGGCGGTATGGTGAGCAGTTCTTC.

The chain is built from TRBV5-1 and TRBJ1-2; D possibly corresponds to TRBD1 (6 bases). V gave up 4 bases and J gave up 2 bases, with 24 bases separating them. CDR3 size: 18 residues. Germline CDR1 SGHRS, CDR2 YFSETQ. The CDR3 loop reads CASSLPPRSGQRNYGYTF. The DNA of the CDR3 is TGCGCCAGCAGCCTTCCCCCGCGGAGCGGACAGAGAAACTATGGCTACACCTTC. The entire variable domain, with the rest obtained from reference TRBV5-1 and TRBJ1-2, is as follows: KAGVTQTPRYLIKTRGQQVTLSCSPISGHRSVSWYQQTPGQGLQFLFEYFSETQRNKGNFPGRFSGRQFSNSRSEMNVSTLELGDSALYLCASSLPPRSGQRNYGYTFGSGTRLTVV.

As to this clone: The same CDR3 arises from other DNA sequences in this sample as well. V gene TRBV9 combines with J gene TRBJ2-2; 13 nucleotides match TRBD2. V shed 2 bases and J 5 bases; nucleotides not matched to a gene: 0. CDR3 length: 15 residues. CDR1 is SGDLS, CDR2 YYNGEE, per germline. The CDR3: CASSVGLAGTGELFF. DNA of the CDR3: TGTGCCAGCAGCGTGGGACTAGCGGGAACCGGGGAGCTGTTTTTT. The full variable domain, completed using reference TRBV9 and TRBJ2-2, is DSGVTQTPKHLITATGQRVTLRCSPRSGDLSVYWYQQSLDQGLQFLIQYYNGEERAKGNILERFSAQQFPDLHSELNLSSLELGDSALYFCASSVGLAGTGELFFGEGSRLTVL.

This chain connects TRBV18 to TRBJ1-1; 10 nucleotides agree with TRBD1. J gave up 1 base and V 4 bases, and 0 bases lay outside the gene matches. The CDR3 loop spans 14 amino acids. The germline V gene has CDR1 KGHSH and CDR2 LQKENI. CDR3 nucleotides: TGTGCCAGCTCACGGGACAGGGGGAACACTGAAGCTTTCTTT. Its protein product is CASSRDRGNTEAFF.

V usage is TRBV7-9 and J usage is TRBJ2-7; D might be TRBD1 (5 bases). CDR3 length: 15 amino acids. The germline V and J ends were trimmed by 5 bases and 2 bases, with 16 bases remaining between them. Germline assignment: CDR1 SEHNR and CDR2 FQNEAQ (reference sequence). CDR3 sequence (DNA): TGTGCCAGCAGCCCCCCTCGTCGGACAACCTACGAGCAGTACTTC. Protein: CASSPPRRTTYEQYF.

This chain links TRBV27 with TRBJ1-5; D perhaps matches TRBD1 (5 bases). The CDR3 length is 13 residues. Germline lookup yields CDR1 MNHEY and CDR2 SMNVEV (reference sequence). The ends were cut back, 10 bases at V and 3 bases at J, with 13 bases in the middle. As DNA, the CDR3 is TGTGCCATCACAGGACCTAACAATCAGCCCCAGCATTTT. It translates to CAITGPNNQPQHF.

The V gene is TRBV20-1, the J gene TRBJ2-1; D gene unclear. The ends were cut back, 5 bases at V and 5 bases at J, with 7 bases in the middle. The CDR3 spans 11 residues. The germline V gene encodes CDR1 DFQATT and CDR2 SNEGSKA (reference sequence). Here the CDR3 reads CSARINNEQFF. The DNA of the CDR3 is TGCAGTGCTCGAATTAACAATGAGCAGTTCTTC.

The V and J genes are TRBV23-1 and TRBJ1-1, with unresolved D. TRBV23-1 is given ORF status, its function remaining uncertain. Trimming removed 0 bases from V and 6 bases from J, with 14 bases in between. This CDR3 region has 15 residues. The CDR3 region has the DNA TGCGCCAGCAGTCAATCACCGGAATCGGTCTCTGAAGCTTTCTTT. Amino acid sequence: CASSQSPESVSEAFF.

V is TRBV18 and J is TRBJ2-6; D gene unclear. V was cut by 1 base and J by 2 bases, with 18 bases left in between. The CDR3 extends over 19 amino acids. The germline V gene encodes CDR1 KGHSH and CDR2 LQKENI. CDR3 DNA sequence: TGTGCCAGCTCACCACTTATGGTCGATTTACAGACTGGGGCCAACGTCCTGACTTTC. Its protein is CASSPLMVDLQTGANVLTF. Looking up the rest from reference TRBV18 and TRBJ2-6 gives the full variable domain: NAGVMQNPRHLVRRRGQEARLRCSPMKGHSHVYWYRQLPEEGLKFMVYLQKENIIDESGMPKERFSAEFPKEGPSILRIQQVVRGDSAAYFCASSPLMVDLQTGANVLTFGAGSRLTVL.

V usage is TRBV5-1 and J usage is TRBJ1-5; possible D gene TRBD1, 5 bases. The length of the CDR3 is 18 residues. V was trimmed by 0 bases and J by 0 bases, leaving 16 bases between them. In germline, CDR1 is SGHRS, CDR2 YFSETQ. The CDR3 loop is CASSLDPQGSDSNQPQHF. The CDR3 bases are TGCGCCAGCAGCTTGGACCCCCAGGGAAGTGATAGCAATCAGCCCCAGCATTTT. The full variable domain, its missing parts supplied by reference TRBV5-1 and TRBJ1-5, is KAGVTQTPRYLIKTRGQQVTLSCSPISGHRSVSWYQQTPGQGLQFLFEYFSETQRNKGNFPGRFSGRQFSNSRSEMNVSTLELGDSALYLCASSLDPQGSDSNQPQHFGDGTRLSIL.

Written as DNA, the CDR3 is TGTGCCAGCAGCCGTTTTGAGTTGAGGGCCTCCGAGACCCAGTACTTC. It translates to CASSRFELRASETQYF. The gene calls are TRBV5-6 and TRBJ2-5, with D possibly matching TRBD2 (5 bases). Germline assignment: CDR1 SGHDT and CDR2 YYEEEE. The CDR3 consists of 16 residues. The V gene lost 4 bases and the J gene lost 5 bases, with 21 bases spanning the gap.

The chain uses TRBV19 and TRBJ1-1, with 9 bases matching TRBD1. Germline V gene data show CDR1 as LNHDA and CDR2 as SQIVND (reference sequence). J was trimmed by 11 bases and V by 8 bases; bases with no gene match: 3. The CDR3 runs 10 residues. Written as DNA, the CDR3 is TGTGCCAGTGGACAGGGGCGTGCTTTCTTT. Residues: CASGQGRAFF.

The genes are TRBV7-9 and TRBJ2-2; 8 positions match TRBD1. The germline gives CDR1 SEHNR, CDR2 FQNEAQ (reference sequence). Trimming at V came to 4 bases and at J to 5 bases, leaving 6 bases not matched to a gene. There are 15 residues in the CDR3. The CDR3 DNA reads TGTGCCAGCAGCTCCCGGACAGGGTTAACCGGGGAGCTGTTTTTT. Its translation is CASSSRTGLTGELFF.

As to this clone: This sample includes further DNA sequences coding for the same CDR3. The J gene is TRBJ2-7, the V gene TRBV7-2; D unclear. CDR1 is SGHTA, CDR2 FQGNSA, per germline. Trimming took off 2 bases at V and 4 bases at J, with 9 bases between the two ends. CDR3 size: 13 residues. CDR3 bases: TGTGCCAGCAGCTTAACCCCCCCTTACGAGCAGTACTTC. Amino acid sequence: CASSLTPPYEQYF.

This chain links TRBV9 with TRBJ2-1; 7 bases map to TRBD2. Germline V gene data show CDR1 as SGDLS and CDR2 as YYNGEE. The V segment lost 1 base and the J segment 5 bases; nucleotides outside the gene matches: 15. The CDR3 contains 18 residues. The CDR3 nucleotides are TGTGCCAGCAGCGTACTCCCAAGCGCCAGCGGGATTAACAATGAGCAGTTCTTC. This translates into CASSVLPSASGINNEQFF.

Regarding this clone: Other DNA variants within this sample encode the same CDR3. V gene TRBV6-5 combines with J gene TRBJ2-3, with a possible D match to TRBD1 (5 bases). CDR1 is MNHEY, CDR2 SVGAGI, per germline. This CDR3 contains 13 residues. The V end lost 4 bases, the J end lost 4 bases, and 9 bases lay between the germline ends. CDR3 nucleotides: TGTGCCAGCAGTTGGCAGGGTTCAGATACGCAGTATTTT. It codes for CASSWQGSDTQYF.

This chain connects TRBV6-6 to TRBJ2-1; TRBD1 aligns across 8 bases. V dropped 4 bases and J dropped 5; count of bases not matched to a gene: 7. Germline V gene data show CDR1 as MNHNY and CDR2 as SVGAGI (reference sequence). This CDR3 has 15 amino acids. CDR3 sequence: CASSSRTGTNNEQFF. CDR3 DNA: TGTGCCAGCAGTTCCCGGACAGGGACGAACAATGAGCAGTTCTTC.

This clone appeared once. The J gene is TRBJ2-3, the V gene TRBV6-5, with 9 bases fitting TRBD2. V trimming: 4 bases; J trimming: 0 bases; junction bases outside the gene matches: 2. The V gene's germline CDR1 is MNHEY and CDR2 SVGAGI. The CDR3 consists of 15 residues. CDR3 in amino acids: CASSLAGASTDTQYF. The CDR3 bases are TGTGCCAGCAGTTTAGCGGGAGCGAGCACAGATACGCAGTATTTT.

V gene TRBV18 combines with J gene TRBJ2-3, with 11 bases that match TRBD2. V lost 10 bases to trimming and J lost 1 base; unmatched junction nucleotides: 7. There are 15 residues in the CDR3. From germline, CDR1 is KGHSH and CDR2 LQKENI. The CDR3 DNA follows: TGTGCCACCGAGACGGGACTAGCGGGCACAGATACGCAGTATTTT. Its protein product is CATETGLAGTDTQYF.

Points on this clone: Other DNA sequences in the sample encode the same CDR3. This rearrangement joins TRBV18 to TRBJ2-5; D possibly uses TRBD1 or TRBD2 (5 bases each). This CDR3 comprises 13 residues. The ends were cut back, 1 base at V and 5 bases at J, with 8 bases in the middle. CDR1 and CDR2 (germline): KGHSH, LQKENI. The DNA of the CDR3 is TGTGCCAGCTCACCACTAGAGGGGGAGACCCAGTACTTC. Its translation is CASSPLEGETQYF.